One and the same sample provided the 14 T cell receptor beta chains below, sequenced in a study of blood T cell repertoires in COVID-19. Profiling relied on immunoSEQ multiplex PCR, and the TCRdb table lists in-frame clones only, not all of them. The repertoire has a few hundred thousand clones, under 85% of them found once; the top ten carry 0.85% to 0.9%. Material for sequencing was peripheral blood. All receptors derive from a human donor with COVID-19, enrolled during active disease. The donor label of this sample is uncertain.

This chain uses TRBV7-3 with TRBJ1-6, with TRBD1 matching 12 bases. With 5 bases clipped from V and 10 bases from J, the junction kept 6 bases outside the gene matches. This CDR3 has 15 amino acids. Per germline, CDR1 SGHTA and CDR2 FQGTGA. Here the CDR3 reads CASSLGTGGTSPLHF. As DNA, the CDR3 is TGTGCCAGCAGCCTCGGGACAGGGGGCACCTCACCCCTCCACTTT. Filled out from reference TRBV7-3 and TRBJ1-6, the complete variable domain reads GAGVSQTPSNKVTEKGKYVELRCDPISGHTALYWYRQSLGQGPEFLIYFQGTGAADDSGLPNDRFFAVRPEGSVSTLKIQRTERGDSAVYLCASSLGTGGTSPLHFGNGTRLTVT.

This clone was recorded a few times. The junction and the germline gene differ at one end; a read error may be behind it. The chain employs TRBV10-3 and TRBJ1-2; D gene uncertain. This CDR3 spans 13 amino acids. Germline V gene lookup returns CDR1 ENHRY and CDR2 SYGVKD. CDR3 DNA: TGTGCCATCATTGAGACGGGGAATTATGGCTACACCTTC. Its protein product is CAIIETGNYGYTF.

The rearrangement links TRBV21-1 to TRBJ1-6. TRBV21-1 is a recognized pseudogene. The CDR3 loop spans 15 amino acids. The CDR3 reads CASSMGSSYNSPLHF. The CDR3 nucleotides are TGTGCCAGCAGCATGGGGAGCTCCTATAATTCACCCCTCCACTTT.

CDR3 DNA sequence: TGCAGCGTTGGGACAGGGGGCGCCGGAAACACCATATATTTT. It translates to CSVGTGGAGNTIYF. The V call is TRBV29-1, the J call TRBJ1-3; 11 positions match TRBD1. This CDR3 has 14 residues. CDR1 and CDR2 from the germline V gene are SQVTM and ANQGSEA. Trimming at V came to 4 bases and at J to 4 bases, leaving 3 bases not matched to a gene.

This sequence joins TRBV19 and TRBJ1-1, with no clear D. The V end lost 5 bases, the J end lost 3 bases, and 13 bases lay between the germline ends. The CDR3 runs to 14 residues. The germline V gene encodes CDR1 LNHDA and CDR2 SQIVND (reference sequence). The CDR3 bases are TGTGCCAGTAGTCTTACGGGGTCGGACACTGAAGCTTTCTTT. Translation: CASSLTGSDTEAFF. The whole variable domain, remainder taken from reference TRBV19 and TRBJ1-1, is DGGITQSPKYLFRKEGQNVTLSCEQNLNHDAMYWYRQDPGQGLRLIYYSQIVNDFQKGDIAEGYSVSREKKESFPLTVTSAQKNPTAFYLCASSLTGSDTEAFFGQGTRLTVV.

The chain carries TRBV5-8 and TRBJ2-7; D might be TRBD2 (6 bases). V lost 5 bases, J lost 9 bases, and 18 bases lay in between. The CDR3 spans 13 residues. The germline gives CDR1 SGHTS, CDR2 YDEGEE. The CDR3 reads CASRRDLYEGQYF. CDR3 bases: TGTGCCAGCAGGCGGGACCTCTACGAGGGGCAGTACTTC.

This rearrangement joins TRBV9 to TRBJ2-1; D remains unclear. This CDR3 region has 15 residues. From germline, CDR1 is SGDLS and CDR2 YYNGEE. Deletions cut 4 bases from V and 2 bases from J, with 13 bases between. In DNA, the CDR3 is TGTGCCAGCAGCCCCGACGGCAGCGCCTACAATGAGCAGTTCTTC. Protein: CASSPDGSAYNEQFF.

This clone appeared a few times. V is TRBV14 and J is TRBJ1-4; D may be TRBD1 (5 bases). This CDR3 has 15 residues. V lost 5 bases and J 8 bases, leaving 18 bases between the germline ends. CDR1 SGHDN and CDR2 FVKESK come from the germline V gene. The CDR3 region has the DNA TGTGCCAGCAGCTCCGACGCGGGACCTGGGGAAAAACTGTTTTTT. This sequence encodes CASSSDAGPGEKLFF.

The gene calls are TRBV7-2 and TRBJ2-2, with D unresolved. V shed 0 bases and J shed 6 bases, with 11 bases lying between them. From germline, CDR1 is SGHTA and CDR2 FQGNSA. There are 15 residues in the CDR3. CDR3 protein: CASSLARAISGELFF. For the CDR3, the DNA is TGTGCCAGCAGCTTAGCGAGAGCAATCTCCGGGGAGCTGTTTTTT.

For the CDR3, the DNA is TGTGCCAGCTCCCTCTCCCCCCTCGGGACAGGATCTGGAAACACCATATATTTT. Its translation: CASSLSPLGTGSGNTIYF. The rearrangement links TRBV18 to TRBJ1-3, with TRBD1 matching 8 bases. The germline V gene has CDR1 KGHSH and CDR2 LQKENI. Germline trimming cut 6 bases from V and 1 base from J; bases unmatched to any gene: 14. The CDR3 loop spans 18 amino acids.

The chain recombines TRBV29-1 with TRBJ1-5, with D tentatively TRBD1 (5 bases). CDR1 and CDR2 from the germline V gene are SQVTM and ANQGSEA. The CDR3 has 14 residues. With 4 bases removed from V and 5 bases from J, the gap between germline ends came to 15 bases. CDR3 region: CSVARTQSHQPQHF. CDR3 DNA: TGCAGCGTTGCCAGGACACAGAGTCATCAGCCCCAGCATTTT.

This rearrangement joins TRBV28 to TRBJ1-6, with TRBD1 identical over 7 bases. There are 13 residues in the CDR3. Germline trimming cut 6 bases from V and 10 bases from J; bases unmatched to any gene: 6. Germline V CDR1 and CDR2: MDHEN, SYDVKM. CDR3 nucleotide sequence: TGTGCCAGCAGGACCGACAGGGAGTCACCCCTCCACTTT. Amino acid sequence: CASRTDRESPLHF.

Here the CDR3 DNA reads TGTGCAAGTCGCCAGGGCAGGGCACCCGACCAAGAGACCCAGTACTTC. Residues: CASRQGRAPDQETQYF. The rearrangement links TRBV12-2 to TRBJ2-5; the D call in the table, TRBD1, was not verified against the DNA. TRBV12-2 is given as a pseudogene. The CDR3 is 16 residues long.

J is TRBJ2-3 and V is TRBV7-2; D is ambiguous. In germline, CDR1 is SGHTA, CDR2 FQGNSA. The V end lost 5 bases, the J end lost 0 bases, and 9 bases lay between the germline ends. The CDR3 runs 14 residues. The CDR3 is CASSLRMSTDTQYF. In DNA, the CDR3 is TGTGCCAGCAGCCTCAGGATGAGCACAGATACGCAGTATTTT.